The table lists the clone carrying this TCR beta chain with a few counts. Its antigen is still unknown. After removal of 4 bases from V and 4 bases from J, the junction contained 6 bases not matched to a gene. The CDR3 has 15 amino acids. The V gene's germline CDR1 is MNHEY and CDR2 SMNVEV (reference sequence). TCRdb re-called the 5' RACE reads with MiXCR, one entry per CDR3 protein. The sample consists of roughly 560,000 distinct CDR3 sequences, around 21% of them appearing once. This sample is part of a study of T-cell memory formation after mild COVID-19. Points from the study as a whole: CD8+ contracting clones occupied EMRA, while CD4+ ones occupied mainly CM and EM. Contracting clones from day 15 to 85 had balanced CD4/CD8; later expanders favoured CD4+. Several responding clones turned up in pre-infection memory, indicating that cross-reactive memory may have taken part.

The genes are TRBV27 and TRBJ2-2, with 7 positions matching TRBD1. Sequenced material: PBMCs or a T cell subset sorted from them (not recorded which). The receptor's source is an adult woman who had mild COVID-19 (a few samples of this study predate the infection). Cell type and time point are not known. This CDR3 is CASSSNPGGTGELFF. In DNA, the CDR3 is TGTGCCAGCAGTTCCAACCCAGGGGGCACCGGGGAGCTGTTTTTT.